This T cell receptor beta chain was sequenced for a study of shared clonotypes between healthy human individuals. For the study at large: Per donor, three plates held CD4 naive cells, three held CD4 memory, two held CD8 naive and one held CD8 memory.

A word on this clone: Its antigen is unidentified.

Study-wide findings and caveats: Sequencing depth was expected to influence donor clonotype sharing.

This CDR3 spans 15 amino acids. From germline, CDR1 is LNHNV and CDR2 YYDKDF (reference sequence). V lost 0 bases and J 8 bases, leaving 14 bases between the germline ends. Assay runs were performed at deep level. How the authors handled the data: As immunoSEQ supplied junction-only sequences (without quality scores), filtering differed. Method: immunoSEQ multiplex PCR; TCRdb's copy keeps in-frame clones and lacks some. The V and J calls and the clone size are those of that table, but D and trimming were determined from the DNA. The data show about 1.1 million clones, with about 80% seen just once and roughly 0.65% held by the top ten.

The chain recombines TRBV15 with TRBJ2-1, with a tentative D call TRBD1 (7 bases). The specimen was memory CD4+ T cells from PBMCs. The subset is: CD45RA-negative fraction. The source is a man between 18 and 35 years old in good health. Some clones in this sample may be carry-over from other donors' samples. This CDR3 is CATSRDGGGRYEQFF. The CDR3 coding sequence is TGTGCCACCAGCAGAGACGGAGGGGGCAGGTATGAGCAGTTCTTC. Based on the CDR3 plus reference TRBV15 and TRBJ2-1, the full variable domain is DAMVIQNPRYQVTQFGKPVTLSCSQTLNHNVMYWYQQKSSQAPKLLFHYYDKDFNNEADTPDNFQSRRPNTSFCFLDIRSPGLGDTAMYLCATSRDGGGRYEQFFGPGTRLTVL.